Listed below are T cell receptor beta chains from one sample, sequenced in a study of blood T cell repertoires in COVID-19. Measured with immunoSEQ multiplex PCR; TCRdb has only the in-frame clones, and not every one. The table shows roughly 120,000 clones, with 87% occurring only once. Sequencing input: peripheral blood. The source of these receptors is a human donor in a cohort sampled during active COVID-19. CDR3s include the opening cysteine and the closing phenylalanine or tryptophan. The order of the fields is D gene, J gene, V gene, clone size, CDR3 protein, CDR3 DNA. D genes are given only for firm matches. Not every row has a clone size; where given, it reads once, few, many or a size class.

>TRBD1|TRBJ1-5|TRBV7-2|NA
CASSLRTGSNQPQHF
TGTGCCAGCAGCTTAAGGACAGGTAGCAATCAGCCCCAGCATTTT
>TRBD1|TRBJ1-2|TRBV6-5|NA
CASNGQGGYGYTF
TGTGCCAGCAACGGACAGGGGGGGTATGGCTACACCTTC
>TRBD2|TRBJ2-1|TRBV30|NA
CAWSRIRTSGAGDEQFF
TGTGCCTGGAGTCGCATCCGGACTAGCGGGGCCGGGGATGAGCAGTTCTTC
>NA|TRBJ1-2|TRBV30|NA
CAWSVGTGRVYGYTF
TGTGCCTGGAGTGTAGGAACAGGGCGGGTCTATGGCTACACCTTC
>NA|TRBJ1-5|TRBV30|NA
CAWGEGQTPYSNQPQHF
TGTGCCTGGGGCGAAGGACAGACACCTTATAGCAATCAGCCCCAGCATTTT
>NA|TRBJ1-1|TRBV10-2|NA
CASSGRVNTEAFF
TGCGCCAGCAGTGGACGGGTGAACACTGAAGCTTTCTTT
>NA|TRBJ2-5|TRBV5-1|NA
CASSLAGLGETQYF
TGCGCCAGCAGCTTGGCAGGGTTGGGGGAGACCCAGTACTTC
>TRBD1|TRBJ1-3|TRBV28|NA
CASSLGTGTGNTIYF
TGTGCCAGCAGTTTAGGGACAGGGACTGGAAACACCATATATTTT
>TRBD2|TRBJ2-4|TRBV5-5|NA
CASSLPAGGQYF
TGTGCCAGCAGCCTACCAGCGGGGGGTCAGTACTTC
>TRBD1|TRBJ1-1|TRBV19|NA
CASSIPDRAGGTEAFF
TGTGCCAGTAGTATTCCGGACAGGGCGGGCGGCACTGAAGCTTTCTTT
>TRBD1|TRBJ1-4|TRBV6-6|NA
CASRPRQGTNEKLFF
TGTGCCAGCAGACCAAGACAGGGGACTAATGAAAAACTGTTTTTT
>TRBD1|TRBJ1-1|TRBV12-3/TRBV12-4|NA
CASSQGQVEAFF
TGTGCCAGCAGCCAAGGACAGGTTGAAGCTTTCTTT
>NA|TRBJ1-2|TRBV19|once
CASSPRDSHGYTF
TGTGCCAGTAGTCCACGAGACAGCCATGGCTACACCTTC
>TRBD2|TRBJ2-7|TRBV7-6|NA
CASSSLGTSGSNNEQYF
TGTGCCAGCAGCTCGCTGGGGACTAGCGGGAGCAACAACGAGCAGTACTTC
>NA|TRBJ1-1|TRBV2|NA
CASRTFGGTEAFF
TGTGCCAGCAGAACCTTTGGGGGGACTGAAGCTTTCTTT
>TRBD1|TRBJ1-5|TRBV7-8|NA
CASSTNLRDRVARGSQPQHF
TGTGCCAGCAGTACCAATCTCCGGGACAGGGTGGCGAGGGGGAGCCAGCCCCAGCATTTT
>TRBD1|TRBJ1-3|TRBV2|NA
CARDRGGSGNTIYF
TGTGCCAGGGACAGGGGAGGATCTGGAAACACCATATATTTT
>NA|TRBJ2-3|TRBV5-1|NA
CASRLSTDTQYF
TGCGCCAGCAGGTTAAGCACAGATACGCAGTATTTT
>TRBD1|TRBJ2-7|TRBV29-1|NA
CSVNRGAYEQYF
TGCAGCGTTAACAGGGGGGCCTACGAGCAGTACTTC
>TRBD1|TRBJ2-7|TRBV5-1|few
CASSTVPGQGQSSREQYF
TGCGCCAGCAGCACAGTCCCGGGACAGGGCCAGAGCTCCCGCGAGCAGTACTTC
>TRBD2|TRBJ2-1|TRBV3-1/TRBV3-2|NA
CASSQVGTSGRGSYNEQFF
TGTGCCAGCAGCCAAGTCGGGACTAGCGGGAGAGGATCCTACAATGAGCAGTTCTTC
>NA|TRBJ2-3|TRBV9|NA
CASSVPGLGTDTQYF
TGTGCCAGCAGCGTACCGGGTCTCGGCACAGATACGCAGTATTTT
>TRBD2|TRBJ2-3|TRBV6-5|NA
CASSRLAALTDTQYF
TGTGCCAGCAGTCGACTAGCGGCTCTCACAGATACGCAGTATTTT
>NA|TRBJ1-1|TRBV7-2|once
CASSSKTGNTEAFF
TGTGCCAGCAGCTCTAAGACAGGGAACACTGAAGCTTTCTTT
>TRBD1|TRBJ2-4|TRBV4-1|few
CASRDLGTDKNIQYF
TGCGCCAGCAGGGACCTAGGGACAGACAAAAACATTCAGTACTTC
>NA|TRBJ1-1|TRBV11-3|NA
CASSFRTEAFF
TGTGCCAGCAGCTTCCGCACTGAAGCTTTCTTT
>NA|TRBJ1-1|TRBV5-1|NA
CASSPLPQVSQHLNTEAFF
TGCGCCAGCAGCCCCTTACCTCAGGTATCACAACATTTGAACACTGAAGCTTTCTTT
>NA|TRBJ1-5|TRBV19|NA
CATLPTASNQPQHF
TGTGCCACCCTACCGACAGCCAGCAATCAGCCCCAGCATTTT
>TRBD2|TRBJ2-1|TRBV7-3|NA
CASSVASGGYNEQFF
TGTGCCAGCAGCGTCGCTAGCGGGGGGTACAATGAGCAGTTCTTC
>TRBD1|TRBJ2-1|TRBV6-5|NA
CASRGQGASNEQFF
TGTGCCAGCAGGGGGCAGGGGGCAAGCAATGAGCAGTTCTTC
>TRBD1|TRBJ2-2|TRBV5-4|NA
CASSLTGTGTGELFF
TGTGCCAGCAGCCTAACCGGGACAGGGACCGGGGAGCTGTTTTTT
>TRBD1|TRBJ2-2|TRBV6-2/TRBV6-3|NA
CASSYWTGLSGELFF
TGTGCCAGCAGTTATTGGACAGGATTGAGCGGGGAGCTGTTTTTT
>TRBD2|TRBJ2-7|TRBV6-5|NA
CASSYQESGASEQYF
TGTGCCAGCAGTTACCAGGAAAGCGGGGCATCCGAGCAGTACTTC
>TRBD1|TRBJ2-5|TRBV10-1|few
CASSSDRQETQYF
TGCGCCAGCAGTTCGGACAGGCAAGAGACCCAGTACTTC
>NA|TRBJ1-1|TRBV30|once
CAWSLGPMPRDTEAFF
TGTGCCTGGAGTTTGGGGCCCATGCCTAGGGACACTGAAGCTTTCTTT
>TRBD1|TRBJ2-5|TRBV3-1/TRBV3-2|NA
CASSQDLPDRDQETQYF
TGTGCCAGCAGCCAAGATCTCCCGGACAGGGACCAAGAGACCCAGTACTTC
>NA|TRBJ1-4|TRBV4-1|NA
CASSPAGEPTNEKLFF
TGCGCCAGCAGCCCGGCTGGGGAGCCAACTAATGAAAAACTGTTTTTT
>NA|TRBJ1-5|TRBV6-1|once
CASSEFAGSAQHF
TGTGCCAGCAGTGAATTCGCAGGATCGGCCCAGCATTTT
>NA|TRBJ2-4|TRBV28|NA
CASSLNPSGIQYF
TGTGCCAGCAGTTTAAATCCCTCAGGCATTCAGTACTTC
>NA|TRBJ2-7|TRBV19|NA
CASSIVGDNYEQYF
TGTGCCAGTAGTATAGTGGGGGACAACTACGAGCAGTACTTC
>NA|TRBJ2-5|TRBV6-5|NA
CASSYRGRAQETQYF
TGTGCCAGCAGTTACAGGGGCAGGGCTCAAGAGACCCAGTACTTC
>NA|TRBJ1-2|TRBV11-3|NA
CASSLGGTDYGYTF
TGTGCCAGCAGCTTGGGCGGGACCGACTATGGCTACACCTTC
>NA|TRBJ1-4|TRBV28|NA
CASSETGRREKLFF
TGTGCCAGCAGTGAGACAGGTCGACGTGAAAAACTGTTTTTT
>NA|TRBJ1-1|TRBV7-9|NA
CASSLTGVSGSAFF
TGTGCCAGCAGCTTAACGGGGGTCTCGGGTTCGGCTTTCTTT
>TRBD2|TRBJ2-2|TRBV7-2|NA
CASSLPSSGATGELFF
TGTGCCAGCAGCCTGCCATCTAGCGGTGCCACCGGGGAGCTGTTTTTT
>TRBD1|TRBJ2-2|TRBV3-1/TRBV3-2|NA
CASSPGQGGPGELFF
TGTGCCAGCAGCCCGGGACAGGGGGGACCCGGGGAGCTGTTTTTT
>TRBD1|TRBJ2-3|TRBV29-1|NA
CSVTDRGTDTQYF
TGCAGCGTTACGGACAGGGGCACAGATACGCAGTATTTT
>NA|TRBJ1-5|TRBV21-1|NA
CASSKEGGGSHQPQHF
TGTGCCAGCAGCAAAGAGGGTGGAGGGTCCCATCAGCCCCAGCATTTT
>NA|TRBJ2-1|TRBV2|few
CASSREFSSYNEQFF
TGTGCCAGCAGCCGGGAGTTCAGCTCCTACAATGAGCAGTTCTTC
>TRBD2|TRBJ2-3|TRBV10-3|NA
CAISEQGRLAGFTDTQYF
TGTGCCATCAGTGAACAGGGTCGTCTAGCGGGGTTCACAGATACGCAGTATTTT